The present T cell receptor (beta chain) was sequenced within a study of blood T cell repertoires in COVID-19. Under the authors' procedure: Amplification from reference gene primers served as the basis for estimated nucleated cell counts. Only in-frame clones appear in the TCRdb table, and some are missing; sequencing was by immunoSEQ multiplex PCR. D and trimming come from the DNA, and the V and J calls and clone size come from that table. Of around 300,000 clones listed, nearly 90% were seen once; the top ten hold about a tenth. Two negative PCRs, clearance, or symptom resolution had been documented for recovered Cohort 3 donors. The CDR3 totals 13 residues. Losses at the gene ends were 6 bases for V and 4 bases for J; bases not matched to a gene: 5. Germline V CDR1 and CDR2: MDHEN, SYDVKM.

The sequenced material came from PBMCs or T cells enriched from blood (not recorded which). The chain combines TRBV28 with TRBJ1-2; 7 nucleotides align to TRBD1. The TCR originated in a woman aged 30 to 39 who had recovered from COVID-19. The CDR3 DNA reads TGTGCCAGCAGCGTGGGACAGATCTATGGCTACACCTTC. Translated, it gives CASSVGQIYGYTF.